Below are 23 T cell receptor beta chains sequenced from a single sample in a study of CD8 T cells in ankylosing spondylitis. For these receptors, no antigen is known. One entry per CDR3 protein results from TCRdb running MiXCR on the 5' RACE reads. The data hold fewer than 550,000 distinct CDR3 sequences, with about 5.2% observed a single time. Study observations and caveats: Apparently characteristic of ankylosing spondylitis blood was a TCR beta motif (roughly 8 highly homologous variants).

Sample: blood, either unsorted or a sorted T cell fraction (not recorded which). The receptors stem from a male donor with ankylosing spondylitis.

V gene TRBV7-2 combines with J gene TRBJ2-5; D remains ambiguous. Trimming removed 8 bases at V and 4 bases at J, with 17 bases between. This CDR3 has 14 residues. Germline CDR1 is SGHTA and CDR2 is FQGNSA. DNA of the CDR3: TGTGCCAGCTTTTCGGGTAGTGGTATAGAGACCCAGTACTTC. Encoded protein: CASFSGSGIETQYF.

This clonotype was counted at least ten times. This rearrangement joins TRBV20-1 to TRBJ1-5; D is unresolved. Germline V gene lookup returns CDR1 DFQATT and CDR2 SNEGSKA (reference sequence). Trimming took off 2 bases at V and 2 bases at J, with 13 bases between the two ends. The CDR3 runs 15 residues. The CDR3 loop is CSARTRLRGNQPQHF. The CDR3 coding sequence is TGCAGTGCTAGAACGAGGCTACGTGGCAATCAGCCCCAGCATTTT.

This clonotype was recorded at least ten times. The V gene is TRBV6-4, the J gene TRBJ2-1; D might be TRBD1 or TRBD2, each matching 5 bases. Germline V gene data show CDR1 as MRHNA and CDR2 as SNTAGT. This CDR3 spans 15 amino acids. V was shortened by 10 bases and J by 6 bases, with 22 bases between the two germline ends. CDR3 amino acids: CAIKPGTQDPNEQFF. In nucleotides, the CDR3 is TGTGCCATCAAACCCGGGACCCAGGACCCCAATGAGCAGTTCTTC.

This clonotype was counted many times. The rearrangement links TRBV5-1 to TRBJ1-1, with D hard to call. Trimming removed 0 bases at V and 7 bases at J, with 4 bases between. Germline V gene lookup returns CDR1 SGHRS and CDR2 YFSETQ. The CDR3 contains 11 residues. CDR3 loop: CASSLGIEAFF. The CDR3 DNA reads TGCGCCAGCAGCTTGGGCATTGAAGCTTTCTTT.

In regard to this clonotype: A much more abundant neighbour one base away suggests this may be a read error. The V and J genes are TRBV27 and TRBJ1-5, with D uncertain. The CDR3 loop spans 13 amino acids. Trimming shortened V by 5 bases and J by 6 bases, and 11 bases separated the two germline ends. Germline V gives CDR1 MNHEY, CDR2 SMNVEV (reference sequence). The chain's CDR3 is CASSQNGVQPQHF. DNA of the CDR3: TGTGCCAGCAGTCAAAACGGTGTTCAGCCCCAGCATTTT.

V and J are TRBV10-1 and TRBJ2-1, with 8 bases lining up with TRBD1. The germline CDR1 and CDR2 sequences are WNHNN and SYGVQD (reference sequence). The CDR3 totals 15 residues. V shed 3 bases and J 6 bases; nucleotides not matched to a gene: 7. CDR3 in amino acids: CASSDPGQGGNEQFF. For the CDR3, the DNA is TGCGCCAGCAGTGATCCTGGACAGGGAGGCAATGAGCAGTTCTTC.

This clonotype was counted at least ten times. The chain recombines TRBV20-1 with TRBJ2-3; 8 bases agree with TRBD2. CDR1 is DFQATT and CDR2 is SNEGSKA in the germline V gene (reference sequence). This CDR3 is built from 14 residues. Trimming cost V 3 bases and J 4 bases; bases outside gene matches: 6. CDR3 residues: CSASRLAGSDTQYF. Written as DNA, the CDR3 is TGCAGTGCTAGTAGGCTAGCGGGCTCAGATACGCAGTATTTT.

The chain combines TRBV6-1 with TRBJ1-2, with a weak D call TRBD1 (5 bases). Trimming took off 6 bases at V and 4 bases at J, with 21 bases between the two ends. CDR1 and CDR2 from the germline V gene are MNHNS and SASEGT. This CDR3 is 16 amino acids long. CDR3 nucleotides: TGTGCCAGCAGCCCACTGATCAGGGAAAGAAGCTATGGCTACACCTTC. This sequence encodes CASSPLIRERSYGYTF.

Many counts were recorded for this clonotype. CDR3 protein: CASSLVLAGGPSLDTQYF. The CDR3 coding sequence is TGCGCCAGCAGCTTGGTACTAGCGGGAGGGCCGAGTCTGGATACGCAGTATTTT. V and J are TRBV5-1 and TRBJ2-3, with 13 bases aligning to TRBD2. Germline V CDR1 and CDR2: SGHRS, YFSETQ. The CDR3 spans 18 residues. The V and J ends lost 0 bases and 6 bases, in that order; junction bases with no gene match: 10.

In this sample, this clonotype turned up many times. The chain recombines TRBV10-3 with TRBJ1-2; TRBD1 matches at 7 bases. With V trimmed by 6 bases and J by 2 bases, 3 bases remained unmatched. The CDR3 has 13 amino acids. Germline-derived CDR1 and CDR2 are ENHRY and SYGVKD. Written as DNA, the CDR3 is TGTGCCATCAGGACAGGGCAGAACTATGGCTACACCTTC. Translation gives CAIRTGQNYGYTF.

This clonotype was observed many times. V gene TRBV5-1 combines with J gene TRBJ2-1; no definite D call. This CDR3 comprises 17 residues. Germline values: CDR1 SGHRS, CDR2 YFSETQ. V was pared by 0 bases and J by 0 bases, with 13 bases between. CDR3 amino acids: CASSLAPAEGSYNEQFF. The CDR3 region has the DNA TGCGCCAGCAGCTTGGCCCCGGCGGAAGGCTCCTACAATGAGCAGTTCTTC. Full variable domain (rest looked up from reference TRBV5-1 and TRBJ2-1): KAGVTQTPRYLIKTRGQQVTLSCSPISGHRSVSWYQQTPGQGLQFLFEYFSETQRNKGNFPGRFSGRQFSNSRSEMNVSTLELGDSALYLCASSLAPAEGSYNEQFFGPGTRLTVL.

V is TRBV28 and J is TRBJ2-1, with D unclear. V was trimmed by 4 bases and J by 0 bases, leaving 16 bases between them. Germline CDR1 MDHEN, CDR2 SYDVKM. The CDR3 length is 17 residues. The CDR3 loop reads CASSSYRPVPSYNEQFF. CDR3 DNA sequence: TGTGCCAGCAGTTCCTACCGACCAGTCCCCTCCTACAATGAGCAGTTCTTC.

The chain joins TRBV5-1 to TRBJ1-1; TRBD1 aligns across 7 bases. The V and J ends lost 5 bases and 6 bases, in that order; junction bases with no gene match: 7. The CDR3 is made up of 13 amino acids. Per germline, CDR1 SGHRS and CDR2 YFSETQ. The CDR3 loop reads CASSSQGTAEAFF. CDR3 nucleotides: TGCGCCAGCAGTTCACAGGGGACTGCTGAAGCTTTCTTT.

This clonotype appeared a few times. The CDR3, as DNA: TGCAGTGCTAGAGATGGCGGGTGGGGCACCGGGGAGCTGTTTTTT. It is translated as CSARDGGWGTGELFF. The gene calls are TRBV20-1 and TRBJ2-2; a possible D gene is TRBD2 (5 bases). Trimming took 0 bases from V and 4 from J, leaving 12 bases between them. The CDR3 consists of 15 residues. Germline CDR1 is DFQATT and CDR2 is SNEGSKA (reference sequence).

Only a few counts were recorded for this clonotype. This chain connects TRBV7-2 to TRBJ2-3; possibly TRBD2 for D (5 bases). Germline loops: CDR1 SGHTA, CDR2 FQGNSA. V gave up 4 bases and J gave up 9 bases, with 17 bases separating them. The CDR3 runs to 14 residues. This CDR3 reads CASSSLEALPTQYF. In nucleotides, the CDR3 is TGTGCCAGCAGCTCCTTGGAGGCCCTCCCGACGCAGTATTTT.

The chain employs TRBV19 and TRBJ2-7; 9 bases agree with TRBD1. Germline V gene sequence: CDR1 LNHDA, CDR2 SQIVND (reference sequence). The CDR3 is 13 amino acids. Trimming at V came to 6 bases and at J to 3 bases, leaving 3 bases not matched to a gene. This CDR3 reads CASRATGGYEQYF. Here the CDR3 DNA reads TGTGCCAGTAGAGCGACAGGGGGCTACGAGCAGTACTTC.

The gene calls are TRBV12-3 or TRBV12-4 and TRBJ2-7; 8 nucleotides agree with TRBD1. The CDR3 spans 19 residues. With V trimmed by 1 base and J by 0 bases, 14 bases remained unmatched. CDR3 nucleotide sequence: TGTGCCAGCAGTTTAGATGGCAGGGGGCGAATCAAAAGCTCCTACGAGCAGTACTTC. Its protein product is CASSLDGRGRIKSSYEQYF.

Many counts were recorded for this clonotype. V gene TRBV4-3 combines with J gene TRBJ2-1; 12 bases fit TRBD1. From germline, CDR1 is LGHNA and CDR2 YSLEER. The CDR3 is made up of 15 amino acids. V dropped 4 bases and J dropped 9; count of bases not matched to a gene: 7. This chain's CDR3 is CASSRTGTGGGEQFF. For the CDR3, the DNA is TGCGCCAGCAGCCGAACCGGGACAGGGGGCGGTGAGCAGTTCTTC.

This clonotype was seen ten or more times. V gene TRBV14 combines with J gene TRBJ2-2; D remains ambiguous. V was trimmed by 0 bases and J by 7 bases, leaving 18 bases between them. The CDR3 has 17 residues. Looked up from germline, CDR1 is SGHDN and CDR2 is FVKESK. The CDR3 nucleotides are TGTGCCAGCAGCCAAGATCCTTTCTCCCTGGTAAACGGGGAGCTGTTTTTT. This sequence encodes CASSQDPFSLVNGELFF. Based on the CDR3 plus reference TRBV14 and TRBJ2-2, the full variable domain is EAGVTQFPSHSVIEKGQTVTLRCDPISGHDNLYWYRRVMGKEIKFLLHFVKESKQDESGMPNNRFLAERTGGTYSTLKVQPAELEDSGVYFCASSQDPFSLVNGELFFGEGSRLTVL.

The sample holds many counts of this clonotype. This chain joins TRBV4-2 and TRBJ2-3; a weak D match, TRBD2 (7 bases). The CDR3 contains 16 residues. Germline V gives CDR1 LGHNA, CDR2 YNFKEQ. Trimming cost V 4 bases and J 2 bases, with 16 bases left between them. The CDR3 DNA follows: TGTGCCAGCAGCCCTTTAACAGGGAGGGACACAGATACGCAGTATTTT. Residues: CASSPLTGRDTDTQYF.

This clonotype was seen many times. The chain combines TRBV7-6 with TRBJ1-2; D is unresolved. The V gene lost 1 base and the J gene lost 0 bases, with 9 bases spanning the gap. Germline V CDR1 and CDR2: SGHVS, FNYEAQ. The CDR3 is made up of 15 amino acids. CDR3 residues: CASSLGGGPNYGYTF. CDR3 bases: TGTGCCAGCAGCTTAGGTGGAGGCCCTAACTATGGCTACACCTTC. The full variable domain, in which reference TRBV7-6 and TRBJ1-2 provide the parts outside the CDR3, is GAGVSQSPRYKVTKRGQDVALRCDPISGHVSLYWYRQALGQGPEFLTYFNYEAQQDKSGLPNDRFSAERPEGSISTLTIQRTEQRDSAMYRCASSLGGGPNYGYTFGSGTRLTVV.

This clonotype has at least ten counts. The CDR3 protein is CSARRGGLSTTEAFF. The CDR3 nucleotides read TGCAGTGCTAGAAGGGGAGGCTTATCGACGACTGAAGCTTTCTTT. The chain is built from TRBV20-1 and TRBJ1-1, with a weak D call TRBD1 (5 bases). Germline V gives CDR1 DFQATT, CDR2 SNEGSKA (reference sequence). V shed 2 bases and J shed 5 bases, with 18 bases lying between them. This CDR3 comprises 15 residues.

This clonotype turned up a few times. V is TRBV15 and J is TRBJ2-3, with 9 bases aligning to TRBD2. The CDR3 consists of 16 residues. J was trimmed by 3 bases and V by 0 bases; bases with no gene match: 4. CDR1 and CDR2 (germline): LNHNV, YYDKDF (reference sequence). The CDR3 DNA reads TGTGCCACCAGCAGAGATTTGACTAGCGGTACAGATACGCAGTATTTT. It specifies CATSRDLTSGTDTQYF. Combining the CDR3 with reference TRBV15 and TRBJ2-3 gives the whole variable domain DAMVIQNPRYQVTQFGKPVTLSCSQTLNHNVMYWYQQKSSQAPKLLFHYYDKDFNNEADTPDNFQSRRPNTSFCFLDIRSPGLGDTAMYLCATSRDLTSGTDTQYFGPGTRLTVL.